These 5 T cell receptor beta chains were all obtained from the same sample, sequenced in a study of blood T cell repertoires in COVID-19. The method was immunoSEQ multiplex PCR; TCRdb's version includes in-frame clones alone and lacks a portion of them. The repertoire has approximately 150,000 clones, approximately 84% of them found once; the top ten carry 0.95% to 1.5%. Sequencing used PBMCs or T cells enriched from blood (not recorded which). These receptor sequences come from a human donor with acute COVID-19. The donor label of this sample is uncertain.

This chain connects TRBV18 to TRBJ1-1; D not certain. CDR1 KGHSH and CDR2 LQKENI come from the germline V gene. V was cut by 2 bases and J by 4 bases, with 8 bases left in between. The length of the CDR3 is 13 residues. In nucleotides, the CDR3 is TGTGCCAGCTCACCAACCCAGGTCACTGAAGCTTTCTTT. Its protein is CASSPTQVTEAFF.

This chain joins TRBV4-1 and TRBJ2-3; possibly TRBD1 for D (6 bases). CDR1 and CDR2 (germline): MGHRA, YSYEKL. The V end lost 4 bases, the J end lost 9 bases, and 14 bases lay between the germline ends. The CDR3 spans 13 residues. CDR3 coding DNA: TGCGCCAGCAGCCCACTATCTCAGGGGACGCAGTATTTT. Protein product: CASSPLSQGTQYF.

The chain's CDR3 is CASSLGGRGSYNEQFF. The CDR3 DNA reads as TGTGCCAGCAGCTTAGGTGGGCGGGGGTCCTACAATGAGCAGTTCTTC. This chain joins TRBV7-3 and TRBJ2-1; 7 bases map to TRBD2. CDR3 length: 16 amino acids. CDR1 is SGHTA and CDR2 is FQGTGA in the germline V gene. Unmatched junction bases numbered 5, after V lost 2 bases and J lost 1 base.

V and J are TRBV5-1 and TRBJ1-1, with 8 bases matching TRBD1. Germline lookup yields CDR1 SGHRS and CDR2 YFSETQ. This CDR3 region has 15 residues. Trimming took 4 bases from V and 3 from J; bases not matched to a gene: 8. CDR3 loop: CASSGQGPEDTEAFF. For the CDR3, the DNA is TGCGCCAGCAGCGGACAGGGCCCAGAAGACACTGAAGCTTTCTTT.

This chain links TRBV5-1 with TRBJ2-3; possible D gene TRBD2, 5 bases. Germline loops: CDR1 SGHRS, CDR2 YFSETQ. The CDR3 covers 12 residues. V lost 3 bases and J 12 bases, leaving 14 bases between the germline ends. CDR3 sequence (DNA): TGCGCCAGCAGCTACCGGCCGGGGATTCAGTATTTT. Translated: CASSYRPGIQYF.